These 12 T cell receptor beta chains were all obtained from the same sample, sequenced in a study of blood T cell repertoires in COVID-19. The assay was immunoSEQ multiplex PCR, and TCRdb's table has in-frame clones only and misses some. The sample yields under 95,000 clones, 70% to 85% seen once. Sample: peripheral blood. The receptors were gathered from a man aged 45-65 years with active or convalescent COVID-19.

This clone turned up a few times. V usage is TRBV6-5 and J usage is TRBJ1-5, with TRBD1 identical over 9 bases. This CDR3 is built from 15 residues. Unmatched junction bases numbered 6, after V lost 6 bases and J lost 3 bases. The germline V gene encodes CDR1 MNHEY and CDR2 SVGAGI. In DNA, the CDR3 is TGTGCCAGCAGGGGTGGACAGGGGTTCAATCAGCCCCAGCATTTT. Protein: CASRGGQGFNQPQHF.

On this clone: Sequence at one end of the junction differs from germline and may be a read error. The J gene is TRBJ2-2, the V gene TRBV7-7; 11 nucleotides agree with TRBD2. Germline lookup yields CDR1 SSHAT and CDR2 FNYEAQ (reference sequence). This CDR3 is built from 15 residues. CDR3 sequence (DNA): TGTGCTAGCAGCTTAGCGGGGGGGCCGGCCGGGGAGCTGTTTTTT. Translated, it gives CASSLAGGPAGELFF.

The J gene is TRBJ1-1, the V gene TRBV3-1 (or the pseudogene TRBV3-2); D is possibly TRBD1 (6 bases). This CDR3 region has 12 residues. Germline V gene sequence: CDR1 LGHDT, CDR2 YNNKEL (reference sequence). Trimming cost V 5 bases and J 5 bases, with 9 bases left between them. The CDR3 sequence: CASSDTGTEAFF. In nucleotides, the CDR3 is TGTGCCAGCAGCGATACAGGGACTGAAGCTTTCTTT.

The chain carries TRBV4-1 and TRBJ2-3, with D perhaps matching TRBD2 (5 bases). The CDR3 has 14 amino acids. V was clipped by 5 bases and J by 4 bases, with 13 bases between them. Germline V gives CDR1 MGHRA, CDR2 YSYEKL. The CDR3 DNA sequence: TGCGCCAGCAGCAGCCCGGCGGGCGCAGATACGCAGTATTTT. Translated: CASSSPAGADTQYF.

This clone appeared a few times. V is TRBV11-2 and J is TRBJ2-3; D ambiguous. Germline CDR1 and CDR2: SGHAT and FQNNGV. V was trimmed by 2 bases and J by 2 bases, leaving 8 bases between them. The CDR3 contains 14 residues. CDR3 region: CASSLMADTDTQYF. The CDR3 DNA reads TGTGCCAGCAGCTTAATGGCCGACACAGATACGCAGTATTTT.

This sequence joins TRBV5-8 and TRBJ2-5; the D is unclear. This CDR3 region has 13 residues. The V end was cut by 4 bases, the J end by 2 bases, with 9 bases between. Germline loops: CDR1 SGHTS, CDR2 YDEGEE. The CDR3 DNA reads as TGTGCCAGCAGCCCCTCACGGCAAGAGACCCAGTACTTC. This sequence encodes CASSPSRQETQYF.

This sequence joins TRBV7-2 and TRBJ2-3; D possibly corresponds to TRBD1 (5 bases). Trimming took off 5 bases at V and 1 base at J, with 16 bases between the two ends. The germline V gene has CDR1 SGHTA and CDR2 FQGNSA. The CDR3 covers 16 residues. CDR3 sequence reads: CASSIDGWGGTDTQYF. CDR3 sequence (DNA): TGTGCCAGCAGCATCGATGGGTGGGGCGGCACAGATACGCAGTATTTT.

The rearrangement links TRBV19 to TRBJ1-6, with 8 bases fitting TRBD1. Trimming cost V 7 bases and J 6 bases; bases outside gene matches: 5. This CDR3 is 14 amino acids long. Germline V gene data show CDR1 as LNHDA and CDR2 as SQIVND (reference sequence). Here the CDR3 reads CASTVQGGNSPLHF. The DNA of the CDR3 is TGTGCCAGTACGGTACAGGGGGGTAATTCACCCCTCCACTTT.

The chain couples TRBV14 to TRBJ1-3, with D possibly matching TRBD1 (5 bases). Between the trimmed V and J ends, which lost 0 bases and 2 bases, there was a span of 11 bases. The V gene's germline CDR1 is SGHDN and CDR2 FVKESK. The CDR3 covers 16 residues. DNA for the CDR3: TGTGCCAGCAGCCAAGAGTCTGGAGGGGCTGGAAACACCATATATTTT. Encoded protein: CASSQESGGAGNTIYF. Variable domain in full (rest from reference TRBV14 and TRBJ1-3): EAGVTQFPSHSVIEKGQTVTLRCDPISGHDNLYWYRRVMGKEIKFLLHFVKESKQDESGMPNNRFLAERTGGTYSTLKVQPAELEDSGVYFCASSQESGGAGNTIYFGEGSWLTVV.

This clone was picked up one time. J is TRBJ1-4 and V is TRBV2; D is possibly TRBD1 (6 bases). V lost 7 bases and J lost 6, with 18 bases in between. Germline-derived CDR1 and CDR2 are SNHLY and FYNNEI. The length of the CDR3 is 15 residues. CDR3 DNA sequence: TGTGCCAGCACCTTACAGGGCAGCAAGGATGAAAAACTGTTTTTT. Amino acids: CASTLQGSKDEKLFF.

V and J are TRBV10-2 and TRBJ2-1; 12 bases agree with TRBD1. This CDR3 has 14 residues. Per the germline V gene, CDR1 is WSHSY and CDR2 is SAAADI. J gave up 7 bases and V 7 bases, and 5 bases lay outside the gene matches. CDR3 sequence (DNA): TGCGCCAGCAAGGGACAGGGGGCCGAAAATGAGCAGTTCTTC. Protein sequence: CASKGQGAENEQFF.

The CDR3 loop is CASSFVGGREQYF. CDR3 bases: TGTGCCAGCAGCTTCGTGGGGGGGCGTGAGCAGTACTTC. The chain has TRBV5-4 and TRBJ2-7; TRBD2 is a possible D gene (7 bases). Trimming took off 2 bases at V and 7 bases at J, with 13 bases between the two ends. The germline gives CDR1 SGHNT, CDR2 YYREEE (reference sequence). The CDR3 runs to 13 residues.